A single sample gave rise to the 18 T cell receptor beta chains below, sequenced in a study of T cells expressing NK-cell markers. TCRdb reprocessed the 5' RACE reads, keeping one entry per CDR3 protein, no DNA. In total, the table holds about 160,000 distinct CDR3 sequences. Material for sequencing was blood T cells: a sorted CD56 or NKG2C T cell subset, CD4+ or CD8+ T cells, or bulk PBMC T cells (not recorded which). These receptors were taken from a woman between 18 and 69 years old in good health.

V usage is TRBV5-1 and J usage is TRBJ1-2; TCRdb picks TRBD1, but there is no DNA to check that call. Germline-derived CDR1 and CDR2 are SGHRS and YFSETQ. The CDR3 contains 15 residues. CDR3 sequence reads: CASSSARQGEGGYTF.

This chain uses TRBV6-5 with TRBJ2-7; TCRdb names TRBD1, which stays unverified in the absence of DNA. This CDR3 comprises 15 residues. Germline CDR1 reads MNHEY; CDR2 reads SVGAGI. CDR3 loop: CASSYDFARAYEQYF.

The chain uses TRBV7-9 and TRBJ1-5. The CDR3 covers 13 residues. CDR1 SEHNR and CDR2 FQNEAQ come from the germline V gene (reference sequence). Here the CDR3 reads CASSTDTSQPQHF.

The CDR3 here is CATSDPKSGANTGELFF. The V call is TRBV24-1, the J call TRBJ2-2; with no DNA, the TCRdb D assignment of TRBD2 cannot be verified. The CDR3 sequence is 17 residues long. Germline lookup yields CDR1 KGHDR and CDR2 SFDVKD.

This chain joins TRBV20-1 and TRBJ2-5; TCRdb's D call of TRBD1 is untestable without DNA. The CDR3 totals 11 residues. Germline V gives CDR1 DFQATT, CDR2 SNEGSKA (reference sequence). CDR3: CSAPAGETQYF.

The chain's CDR3 is CASSLVGLNNEQFF. The rearrangement uses TRBV7-2 and TRBJ2-1. This CDR3 contains 14 residues. Germline assignment: CDR1 SGHTA and CDR2 FQGNSA.

The CDR3 protein is CASSARTSGRAYEQYF. The V call is TRBV3-1, the J call TRBJ2-7; TCRdb designates TRBD2, a call that cannot be tested without DNA. This CDR3 contains 16 residues. Germline V gives CDR1 LGHDT, CDR2 YNNKEL (reference sequence).

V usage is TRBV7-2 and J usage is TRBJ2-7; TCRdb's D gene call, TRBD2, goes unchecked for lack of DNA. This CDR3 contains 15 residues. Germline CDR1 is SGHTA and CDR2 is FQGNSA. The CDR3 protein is CASSSPGLASVEQYF.

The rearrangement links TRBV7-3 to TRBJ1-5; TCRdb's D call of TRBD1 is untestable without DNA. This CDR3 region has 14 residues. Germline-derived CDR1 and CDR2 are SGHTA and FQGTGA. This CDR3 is CASSSRDRGQPQHF.

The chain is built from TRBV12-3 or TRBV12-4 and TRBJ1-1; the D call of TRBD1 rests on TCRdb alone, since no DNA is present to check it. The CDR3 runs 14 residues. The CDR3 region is CASSFGTQNTEAFF.

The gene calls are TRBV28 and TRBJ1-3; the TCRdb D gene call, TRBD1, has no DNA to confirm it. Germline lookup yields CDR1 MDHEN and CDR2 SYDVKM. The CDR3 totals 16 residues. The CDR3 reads CASSADTGGSGNTIYF.

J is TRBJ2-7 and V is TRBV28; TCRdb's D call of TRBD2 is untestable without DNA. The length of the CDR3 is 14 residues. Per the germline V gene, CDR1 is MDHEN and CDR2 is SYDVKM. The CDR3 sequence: CASSLAGGLLEQYF.

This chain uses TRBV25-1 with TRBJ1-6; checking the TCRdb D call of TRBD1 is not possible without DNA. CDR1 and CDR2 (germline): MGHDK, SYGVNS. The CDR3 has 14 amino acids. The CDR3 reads CASSDGTVNSPLHF.

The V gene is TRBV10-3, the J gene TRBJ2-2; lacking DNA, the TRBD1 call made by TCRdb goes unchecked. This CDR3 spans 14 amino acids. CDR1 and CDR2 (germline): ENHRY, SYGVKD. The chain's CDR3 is CAIRGAGNTGELFF.

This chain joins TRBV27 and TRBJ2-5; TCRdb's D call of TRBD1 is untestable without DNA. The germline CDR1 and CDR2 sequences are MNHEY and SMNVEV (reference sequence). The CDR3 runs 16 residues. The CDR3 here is CASTSRGRGTQETQYF.

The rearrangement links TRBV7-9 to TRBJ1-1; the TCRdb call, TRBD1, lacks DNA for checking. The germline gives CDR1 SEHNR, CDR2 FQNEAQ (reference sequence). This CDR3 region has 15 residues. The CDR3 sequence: CASSPGIGSPTEAFF.

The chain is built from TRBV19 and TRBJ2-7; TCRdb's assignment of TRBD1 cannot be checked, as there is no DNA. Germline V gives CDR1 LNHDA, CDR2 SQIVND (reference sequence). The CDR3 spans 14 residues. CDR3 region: CASSMWADSWEQYF.

CDR3 sequence: CASSLFGTQTYNEQFF. The chain employs TRBV5-1 and TRBJ2-1; as DNA is missing, the TRBD1 call by TCRdb cannot be tested. CDR3 length: 16 residues. Germline V gene data show CDR1 as SGHRS and CDR2 as YFSETQ.